A selection of T cell receptor beta chains follows, all from one sample in a study of OX40 agonist ivuxolimab in advanced cancers. The protocol was immunoSEQ multiplex PCR, while the TCRdb copy is restricted to in-frame clones and leaves out a portion. The sample has some 42,000 clones, 70% to 85% seen once. Here the sequenced sample was CD4+ or CD8+ T cells sorted from blood, taken in a trial of the OX40 agonist ivuxolimab. Receptors originate from an adult with an advanced solid tumor such as melanoma, head and neck, liver or kidney cancer. Each CDR3 is given with its conserved first and last residue. A row's size may be missing; if present it is once, few, many or a size class.

-	TRBV7-9	CASSHDSTEAFF
-	TRBV10-2	CASSIDKGEKLFF
-	TRBV19	CASSITGNTEAFF
-	TRBV6-5	CASRVDGVNEKLFF
-	TRBV2	CASRRVNTGELFF
-	TRBV18	CASSPSNGQNTEAFF
-	TRBV7-3	CASSLMGAGAAGGEQFF
-	TRBV2	CASRLQVYEQYF
-	TRBV2	CASRTGSYEQYF
few	TRBV27	CASSFGQGLEQFF
-	TRBV4-2	CASSQQGARGDYQETQYF
-	TRBV4-3	CASSQEGGQETQYF
-	TRBV30	CAWSVPLAGVSTDTQYF
-	TRBV14	CASRQTSGMSYEQYF
-	TRBV18	CASSPGANSNQPQHF
few	TRBV11-2	CASSLGGNYEQYF
-	TRBV7-8	CASSLGLAGLYNEQFF
-	TRBV7-3	CASSSAGEETQYF
-	TRBV6-1	CASSGRGFTEAFF
-	TRBV5-4	CASSLRDSWAQPQHF
-	TRBV19	CASSISAGNWAYEQYF
-	TRBV19	CASSSGARQPQHF
-	TRBV27	CASRFVGRAAEQYF
few	TRBV7-9	CASSLESRDRGSAEAFF
-	TRBV9	CASSVEPGELFF
-	TRBV29-1	CSVRDTYFNEQFF
few	TRBV28	CASSLSFGENTEAFF
-	TRBV7-6	CASSIQTGQPQHF
-	TRBV5-1	CASSSAGVASNEQFF
-	TRBV14	CASSQLLAVVDTQYF
-	TRBV5-1	CASSATASTDTQYF
-	TRBV28	CASSFTKTYEQYF
-	TRBV7-3	CASSLTGNTEAFF
once	TRBV27	CASSDGHEQFF
-	TRBV2	CASQALSSGNTIYF
-	TRBV5-1	CASSTGLAASYEQYF
-	TRBV5-1	CASSSLAGGTTDTQYF
-	TRBV5-5	CASSLPGRDEQYF